The rows below give T cell receptor beta chains drawn from one sample of a study of cytomegalovirus exposure and HLA in healthy donors. Sequencing was performed with immunoSEQ multiplex PCR; in TCRdb, only in-frame clones are kept and a portion is missing. The sample has about 200,000 clones, 70% to 85% seen once. Sample: PBMCs. Every receptor here comes from a man aged 50 to 60 in good health and CMV-seronegative. Each CDR3 is given with its conserved first and last residue. Each record gives: V gene, D gene, clone size, J gene, CDR3 DNA, CDR3 protein. A D gene is named only where the DNA matches it firmly. Rows give clone size only sometimes, using once, few, many, or a class for an expanded clone.

>TRBV19|TRBD1|NA|TRBJ1-5
TGTGCCAGTAGTGCCCGGGACAGGAATCGCAATCAGCCCCAGCATTTT
CASSARDRNRNQPQHF
>TRBV5-4|TRBD2|NA|TRBJ2-1
TGTGCCAGCAGCCACGGGACTAGCGGGATCGATGAGCAGTTCTTC
CASSHGTSGIDEQFF
>TRBV10-1|NA|NA|TRBJ2-1
TGCGCCAGCAGCGGGGAGGGGGGACGGACCGACAATGAGCAGTTCTTC
CASSGEGGRTDNEQFF
>TRBV5-1|NA|NA|TRBJ1-6
TGCGCCAGCAGCTCTGGGGGGGCTTCACCCCTCCACTTT
CASSSGGASPLHF
>TRBV28|NA|NA|TRBJ2-5
TGTGCCAGCAGTCCCCGAACAGGGCAAGAGACCCAGTACTTC
CASSPRTGQETQYF
>TRBV5-1|TRBD2|few|TRBJ2-3
TGCGCCAGCAGCAAGGGACTAGCGGAGGTTGGCACAGATACGCAGTATTTT
CASSKGLAEVGTDTQYF
>TRBV5-1|TRBD1|NA|TRBJ2-2
TGCGCCAGCAGCTTCGCCGGGACAGAGAACACCGGGGAGCTGTTTTTT
CASSFAGTENTGELFF
>TRBV5-1|TRBD2|NA|TRBJ2-7
TGCGCCAGCAGCGGTACTAGCGGGAGTGTCGGCGAGCAGTACTTC
CASSGTSGSVGEQYF
>TRBV4-1|NA|few|TRBJ1-4
TGCGCCAGCAGCCCCCGGACAGCCCTAGCAACTAATGAAAAACTGTTTTTT
CASSPRTALATNEKLFF
>TRBV5-1|TRBD1|NA|TRBJ1-1
TGCGCCAGCAGCTTCGGGACAGCCTATGAAGCTTTCTTT
CASSFGTAYEAFF
>TRBV5-1|NA|NA|TRBJ2-1
TGCGCCAGCAGTCGGGCGGGCGGGACGGGCAATGAGCAGTTCTTC
CASSRAGGTGNEQFF
>TRBV28|TRBD1|NA|TRBJ2-7
TGTGCCAGCAGTTTACTTTCAGGGACAGGGACCTACGAGCAGTACTTC
CASSLLSGTGTYEQYF